These 17 T cell receptor beta chains came from one sample sequenced in a study of blood T cell repertoires in COVID-19. Repertoires were generated with immunoSEQ multiplex PCR, while TCRdb's copy carries only in-frame clones and drops some. The table shows 80,000 to 100,000 clones, with 81% occurring only once. Specimen: peripheral blood. The source is a man between 60 and 75 years old with acute or convalescent COVID-19.

CDR3 protein: CASSPGTGLKNIQYF. CDR3 DNA sequence: TGTGCCAGCAGCCCGGGGACAGGCTTAAAAAACATTCAGTACTTC. V and J are TRBV5-5 and TRBJ2-4; 8 bases are shared with TRBD1. V shed 4 bases, J shed 4 bases, and the junction held 7 bases outside the gene matches. The length of the CDR3 is 15 residues. CDR1 SGHKS and CDR2 YYEKEE come from the germline V gene (reference sequence).

V usage is TRBV6-2 or TRBV6-3 and J usage is TRBJ2-1; 11 bases are shared with TRBD2. Germline V gene sequence: CDR1 MNHEY, CDR2 SVGEGT. The junction had 2 bases not matched to a gene; V was cut back by 5 bases and J by 2 bases. The CDR3 has 15 residues. This CDR3 reads CASSRLAGTYNEQFF. The CDR3, as DNA: TGTGCCAGCAGTCGACTAGCGGGAACCTACAATGAGCAGTTCTTC.

This clone has only a few counts. The chain is built from TRBV2 and TRBJ2-7, with 11 bases lining up with TRBD1. This CDR3 contains 16 residues. Germline CDR1 and CDR2: SNHLY and FYNNEI. The J segment lost 3 bases and the V segment lost 6 bases, leaving 10 bases of the junction unmatched. Written as DNA, the CDR3 is TGTGCCAGCAGAACCTGGACAGGGGGCGCCCTCTACGAGCAGTACTTC. Its translation: CASRTWTGGALYEQYF.

A word on this clone: A read error may account for a junction end that differs from germline. This chain connects TRBV7-7 to TRBJ2-7; D perhaps matches TRBD2 (5 bases). This CDR3 has 16 residues. Looked up from germline, CDR1 is SSHAT and CDR2 is FNYEAQ (reference sequence). This CDR3 reads CASSRRGQNLSYEQYF. DNA of the CDR3: TGTGCTAGCAGCAGACGCGGGCAGAATTTATCCTACGAGCAGTACTTC.

This clone was counted once. The V call is TRBV6-4, the J call TRBJ1-2, with TRBD1 matching over 7 bases. J gave up 5 bases and V 6 bases, and 6 bases lay outside the gene matches. The CDR3 runs to 13 residues. Germline V lookup: CDR1 MRHNA, CDR2 SNTAGT. CDR3 amino acids: CASSPETGYGYTF. CDR3 bases: TGTGCCAGCAGCCCAGAGACAGGGTATGGCTACACCTTC.

V usage is TRBV4-3 and J usage is TRBJ2-5; maybe TRBD1 (5 bases). Germline values: CDR1 LGHNA, CDR2 YSLEER. CDR3 size: 15 residues. The V end was cut by 0 bases, the J end by 5 bases, with 13 bases between. This CDR3 reads CASSQDSSRGETQYF. The CDR3 bases are TGCGCCAGCAGCCAAGATAGCTCTAGGGGTGAGACCCAGTACTTC.

The chain is built from TRBV10-3 and TRBJ1-3, with D uncertain. Trimming took off 0 bases at V and 3 bases at J, with 3 bases between the two ends. The CDR3 sequence is 13 residues long. CDR1 and CDR2 from the germline V gene are ENHRY and SYGVKD. The CDR3 protein is CAISESNGNTIYF. CDR3 bases: TGTGCCATCAGTGAGTCTAATGGAAACACCATATATTTT.

V is TRBV7-2 and J is TRBJ2-3; tentative D call: TRBD2 (6 bases). The CDR3 is made up of 14 amino acids. CDR1 is SGHTA, CDR2 FQGNSA, per germline. The ends were cut back, 3 bases at V and 2 bases at J, with 9 bases in the middle. The CDR3: CASSFGTFTDTQYF. In nucleotides, the CDR3 is TGTGCCAGCAGCTTTGGGACTTTCACAGATACGCAGTATTTT.

This CDR3 is CASSSPGQGVREQYF. CDR3 bases: TGTGCCAGCAGTTCACCGGGACAGGGGGTAAGGGAGCAGTACTTC. The chain carries TRBV6-2 or TRBV6-3 and TRBJ2-7; 11 positions match TRBD1. Trimming cost V 4 bases and J 7 bases; bases outside gene matches: 9. Germline lookup yields CDR1 MNHEY and CDR2 SVGEGT. The CDR3 is 15 residues long.

This sequence joins TRBV19 and TRBJ1-1; maybe TRBD1 (6 bases). Trimming stripped 6 bases from V and 4 bases from J, with 15 bases between. Germline V lookup: CDR1 LNHDA, CDR2 SQIVND (reference sequence). The CDR3 contains 14 residues. The CDR3 DNA follows: TGTGCCAGTAGGGAAACAGGGCTTGGCACTGAAGCTTTCTTT. Translation gives CASRETGLGTEAFF.

A remark on this clone: At one boundary the junction diverges from the germline segment, which might be a read error. The J gene is TRBJ2-5, the V gene TRBV5-1, with a tentative D call TRBD2 (5 bases). Germline values: CDR1 SGHRS, CDR2 YFSETQ. This CDR3 is built from 14 residues. The CDR3 sequence is CASSLVPFTPSRHF. The CDR3 nucleotides read TGCGCCAGCAGCTTGGTTCCCTTTACGCCTAGCCGCCACTTC.

This clone appeared a few times. The chain carries TRBV27 and TRBJ2-7; D is possibly TRBD1 (6 bases). The germline CDR1 and CDR2 sequences are MNHEY and SMNVEV (reference sequence). Between the trimmed V and J ends, which lost 2 bases and 0 bases, there was a span of 8 bases. The CDR3 totals 14 residues. The CDR3 loop is CASSLGQFSYEQYF. As DNA, the CDR3 is TGTGCCAGCAGTTTAGGACAGTTCTCCTACGAGCAGTACTTC.

The rearrangement links TRBV5-4 to TRBJ2-1; D gene unclear. The CDR3 is 14 residues long. V lost 0 bases and J lost 4, with 8 bases in between. The germline CDR1 and CDR2 sequences are SGHNT and YYREEE (reference sequence). The CDR3 DNA follows: TGTGCCAGCAGCTTGGCGGGTCTATACAATGAGCAGTTCTTC. It encodes CASSLAGLYNEQFF.

This clone occurred once. The chain links TRBV28 to TRBJ1-4; D not resolved. Trimming shortened V by 2 bases and J by 7 bases, and 17 bases separated the two germline ends. Germline CDR1 is MDHEN and CDR2 is SYDVKM. The CDR3 loop spans 16 amino acids. The CDR3 reads CASSLTRGRVGEKLFF. CDR3 bases: TGTGCCAGCAGTTTAACTCGTGGGAGAGTCGGTGAAAAACTGTTTTTT.

In its sample, this clone was seen a few times. The identical CDR3 is also encoded by other nucleotide sequences in the sample. This CDR3 reads CASSQVTGYSYEQYF. For the CDR3, the DNA is TGCGCCAGCAGCCAAGTAACAGGTTACTCCTACGAGCAGTACTTC. The V gene is TRBV4-3, the J gene TRBJ2-7; D possibly corresponds to TRBD1 (5 bases). V lost 1 base and J lost 0, with 10 bases in between. CDR3 length equals 15 residues. From germline, CDR1 is LGHNA and CDR2 YSLEER.

This clone came up once. The chain uses TRBV10-3 and TRBJ2-7, with D unresolved. This CDR3 is built from 13 residues. Germline-derived CDR1 and CDR2 are ENHRY and SYGVKD. V was cut by 9 bases and J by 4 bases, with 16 bases left in between. The CDR3 DNA follows: TGTGCCATAGGAACGGGTGCTTTATACGAGCAGTACTTC. It specifies CAIGTGALYEQYF.

This clone was detected once. The gene calls are TRBV5-1 and TRBJ2-3; D remains unclear. CDR1 SGHRS and CDR2 YFSETQ come from the germline V gene. The CDR3 has 15 residues. Between the trimmed V and J ends, which lost 0 bases and 8 bases, there was a span of 16 bases. CDR3 DNA sequence: TGCGCCAGCAGCTTGGATAACGACAAACCTGGTACGCAGTATTTT. Protein product: CASSLDNDKPGTQYF.